Shown below are 8 T cell receptor beta chains from a single sample sequenced in a study of OX40 agonist ivuxolimab in advanced cancers. The data were produced by immunoSEQ multiplex PCR, yet TCRdb's version contains in-frame clones alone and is incomplete. The table has about 83,000 clones, roughly 90% seen once. The source was CD4+ or CD8+ T cells sorted from blood, collected in a trial of the OX40 agonist ivuxolimab. The source of these receptors is an adult with an advanced solid tumor such as melanoma, head and neck, liver or kidney cancer.

This chain links TRBV11-2 with TRBJ1-2; possible D gene TRBD1, 5 bases. Trimming shortened V by 3 bases and J by 0 bases, and 11 bases separated the two germline ends. Germline CDR1 reads SGHAT; CDR2 reads FQNNGV. The CDR3 is 15 residues long. CDR3 sequence (DNA): TGTGCCAGCAGCTTTGGTGGGGGTACTAACTATGGCTACACCTTC. This encodes CASSFGGGTNYGYTF.

The chain is built from TRBV7-9 and TRBJ2-7, with D uncertain. V was pared by 4 bases and J by 7 bases, with 14 bases between. Germline CDR1 reads SEHNR; CDR2 reads FQNEAQ (reference sequence). The CDR3 is 13 residues long. The CDR3: CASSYDSLGEQYF. DNA of the CDR3: TGTGCCAGCAGCTATGACTCCCTGGGGGAGCAGTACTTC.

This chain connects TRBV29-1 to TRBJ2-5; D gene unclear. This CDR3 has 15 residues. CDR1 and CDR2 from the germline V gene are SQVTM and ANQGSEA. V lost 3 bases and J 2 bases, leaving 16 bases between the germline ends. The CDR3 bases are TGCAGCGTTGATGGGTTAAGGCAGGATCAAGAGACCCAGTACTTC. Its translation: CSVDGLRQDQETQYF.

The rearrangement uses TRBV9 and TRBJ2-7; D not certain. CDR1 SGDLS and CDR2 YYNGEE come from the germline V gene. Trimming shortened V by 0 bases and J by 0 bases, and 4 bases separated the two germline ends. The CDR3 extends over 13 amino acids. In DNA, the CDR3 is TGTGCCAGCAGCGTAGGGGACTCCTACGAGCAGTACTTC. Its protein product is CASSVGDSYEQYF.

Turning to this clone: Other DNA sequences in this sample translate to the same CDR3. The J gene is TRBJ1-4, the V gene TRBV27, with 10 bases fitting TRBD1. This CDR3 contains 14 residues. Germline V lookup: CDR1 MNHEY, CDR2 SMNVEV (reference sequence). J lost 7 bases, V lost 6 bases, and 5 bases had no gene match. The CDR3 loop is CASSLGTGAEKLFF. CDR3 sequence (DNA): TGTGCCAGCAGCTTAGGGACAGGGGCTGAAAAACTGTTTTTT.

This sequence joins TRBV27 and TRBJ1-1, with D tentatively TRBD1 (5 bases). Trimming pared 0 bases from V and 0 bases from J, leaving 8 bases between. This CDR3 has 15 residues. CDR1 is MNHEY, CDR2 SMNVEV, per germline (reference sequence). The CDR3 sequence: CASSLSGALNTEAFF. In DNA form, the CDR3 reads TGTGCCAGCAGTTTATCCGGGGCTTTGAACACTGAAGCTTTCTTT.

V usage is TRBV5-8 and J usage is TRBJ2-2; D is possibly TRBD2 (6 bases). Germline V CDR1 and CDR2: SGHTS, YDEGEE. The CDR3 runs to 16 residues. V was trimmed by 9 bases and J by 0 bases, leaving 18 bases between them. CDR3 in DNA: TGTGCCACCGAGGAGGGAGAGGGCCCGAACACCGGGGAGCTGTTTTTT. Translated, it gives CATEEGEGPNTGELFF.

CDR3 DNA sequence: TGTGCCAGCTCACCAAAGAGGGTGAACACCGGGGAGCTGTTTTTT. Protein product: CASSPKRVNTGELFF. J is TRBJ2-2 and V is TRBV18; a weak D match, TRBD2 (5 bases). The CDR3 has 15 amino acids. Germline V gene lookup returns CDR1 KGHSH and CDR2 LQKENI. V shed 2 bases and J shed 1 base, with 8 bases lying between them. The complete variable domain, with remaining parts taken from reference TRBV18 and TRBJ2-2, reads NAGVMQNPRHLVRRRGQEARLRCSPMKGHSHVYWYRQLPEEGLKFMVYLQKENIIDESGMPKERFSAEFPKEGPSILRIQQVVRGDSAAYFCASSPKRVNTGELFFGEGSRLTVL.